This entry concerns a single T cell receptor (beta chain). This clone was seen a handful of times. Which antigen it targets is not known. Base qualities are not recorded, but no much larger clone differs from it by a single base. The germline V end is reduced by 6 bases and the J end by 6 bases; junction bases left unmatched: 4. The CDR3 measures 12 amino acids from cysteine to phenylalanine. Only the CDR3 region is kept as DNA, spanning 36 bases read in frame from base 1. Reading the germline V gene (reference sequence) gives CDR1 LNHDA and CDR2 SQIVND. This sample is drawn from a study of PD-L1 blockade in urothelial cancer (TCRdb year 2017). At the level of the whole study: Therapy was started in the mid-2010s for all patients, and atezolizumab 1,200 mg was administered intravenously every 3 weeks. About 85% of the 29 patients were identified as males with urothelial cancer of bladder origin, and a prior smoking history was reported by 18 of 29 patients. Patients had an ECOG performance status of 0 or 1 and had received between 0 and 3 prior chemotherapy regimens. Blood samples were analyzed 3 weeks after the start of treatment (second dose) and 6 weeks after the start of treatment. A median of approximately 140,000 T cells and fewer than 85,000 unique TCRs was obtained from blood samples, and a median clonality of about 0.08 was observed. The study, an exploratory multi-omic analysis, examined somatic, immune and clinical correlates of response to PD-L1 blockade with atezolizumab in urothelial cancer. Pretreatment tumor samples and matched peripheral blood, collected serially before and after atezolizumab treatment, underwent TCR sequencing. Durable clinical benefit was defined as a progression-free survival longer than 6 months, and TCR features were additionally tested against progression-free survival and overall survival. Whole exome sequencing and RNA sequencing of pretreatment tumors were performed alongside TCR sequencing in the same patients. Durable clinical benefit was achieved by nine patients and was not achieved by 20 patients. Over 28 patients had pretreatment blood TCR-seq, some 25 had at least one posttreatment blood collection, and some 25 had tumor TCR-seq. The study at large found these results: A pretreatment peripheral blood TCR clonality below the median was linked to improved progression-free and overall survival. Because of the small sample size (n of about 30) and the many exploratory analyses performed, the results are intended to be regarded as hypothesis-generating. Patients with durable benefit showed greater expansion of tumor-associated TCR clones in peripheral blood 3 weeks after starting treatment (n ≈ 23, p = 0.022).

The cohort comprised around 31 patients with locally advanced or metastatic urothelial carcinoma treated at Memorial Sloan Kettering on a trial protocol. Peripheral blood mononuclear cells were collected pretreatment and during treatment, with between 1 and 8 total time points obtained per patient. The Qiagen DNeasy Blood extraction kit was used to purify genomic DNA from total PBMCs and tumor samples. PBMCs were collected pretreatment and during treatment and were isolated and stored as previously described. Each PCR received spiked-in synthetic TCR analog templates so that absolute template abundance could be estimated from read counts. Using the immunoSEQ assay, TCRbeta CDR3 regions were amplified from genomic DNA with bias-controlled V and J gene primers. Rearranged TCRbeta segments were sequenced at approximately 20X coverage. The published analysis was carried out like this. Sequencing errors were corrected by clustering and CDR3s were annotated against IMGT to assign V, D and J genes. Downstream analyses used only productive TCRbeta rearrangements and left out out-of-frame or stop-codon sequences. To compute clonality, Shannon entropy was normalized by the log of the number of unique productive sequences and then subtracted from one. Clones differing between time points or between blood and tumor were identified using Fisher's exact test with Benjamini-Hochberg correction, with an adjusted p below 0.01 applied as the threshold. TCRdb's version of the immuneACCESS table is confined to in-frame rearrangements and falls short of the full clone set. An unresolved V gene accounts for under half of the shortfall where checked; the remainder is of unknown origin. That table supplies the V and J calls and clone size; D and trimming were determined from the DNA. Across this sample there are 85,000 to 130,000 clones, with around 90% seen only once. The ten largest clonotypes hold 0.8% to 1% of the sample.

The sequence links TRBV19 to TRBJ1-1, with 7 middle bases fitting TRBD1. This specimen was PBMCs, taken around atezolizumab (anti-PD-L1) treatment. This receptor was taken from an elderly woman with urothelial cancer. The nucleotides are TGTGCCAGTAGCAGACAGGGATCTGAAGCTTTCTTT. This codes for CASSRQGSEAFF.